These 32 T cell receptor beta chains originate from one sample sequenced in a study of a mutant IDH1 vaccine in newly diagnosed glioma. Time point noted: baseline, week 1 (first vaccination visit). Treatment in this sample: pre-vaccination baseline after standard-of-care therapy. Libraries were prepared by immunoSEQ multiplex PCR; TCRdb keeps only in-frame clonotypes and omits some of them. Here the sample spans tens of thousands of clones, roughly four fifths being singletons. This sample comprised PBMCs, obtained from a glioma patient treated with radiotherapy, temozolomide or both. These receptors all stem from a man aged 25 to 40 with glioma.

The V gene is TRBV30, the J gene TRBJ2-2; weak D call: TRBD2 (7 bases). V gave up 1 base and J gave up 3 bases, with 12 bases separating them. This CDR3 contains 15 residues. The germline CDR1 and CDR2 sequences are GTSNPN and SVGIG (reference sequence). Written as DNA, the CDR3 is TGTGCCTGGAGTGGCGGGGGCAGATACACCGGGGAGCTGTTTTTT. Its translation is CAWSGGGRYTGELFF.

V gene TRBV7-6 combines with J gene TRBJ2-7; the match to TRBD1 covers 10 bases. Losses at the gene ends were 5 bases for V and 5 bases for J; bases not matched to a gene: 6. This CDR3 has 14 residues. Germline CDR1 and CDR2: SGHVS and FNYEAQ. The CDR3 DNA is TGTGCCAGCAGCGTCCGGGACAGGGGACACGAGCAGTACTTC. It encodes CASSVRDRGHEQYF.

This chain connects TRBV2 to TRBJ1-5; maybe TRBD1 (5 bases). Trimming removed 1 base from V and 5 bases from J, with 21 bases in between. The germline V gene has CDR1 SNHLY and CDR2 FYNNEI. This CDR3 has 18 residues. The CDR3 bases are TGTGCCAGCAGTGAAGTATCCGGGGACCGGGTTCTGGATCAGCCCCAGCATTTT. This codes for CASSEVSGDRVLDQPQHF.

The V gene is TRBV5-8, the J gene TRBJ2-7; 10 bases agree with TRBD1. V dropped 3 bases and J dropped 3; count of bases not matched to a gene: 6. The CDR3 spans 15 residues. Germline V CDR1 and CDR2: SGHTS, YDEGEE. The CDR3 is CASSWGTGDFYEQYF. CDR3 nucleotides: TGTGCCAGCAGCTGGGGGACAGGGGACTTCTACGAGCAGTACTTC. Complete variable domain (other parts from reference TRBV5-8 and TRBJ2-7): EAGVTQSPTHLIKTRGQQATLRCSPISGHTSVYWYQQALGLGLQFLLWYDEGEERNRGNFPPRFSGRQFPNYSSELNVNALELEDSALYLCASSWGTGDFYEQYFGPGTRLTVT.

This clone was observed once. The chain joins TRBV4-1 to TRBJ1-1, with 10 bases fitting TRBD1. V shed 0 bases and J 6 bases; nucleotides not matched to a gene: 7. Germline V gene lookup returns CDR1 MGHRA and CDR2 YSYEKL. This CDR3 is built from 16 residues. CDR3 in DNA: TGCGCCAGCAGCCAAGATCGGGACAGGGGTCAACCTGAAGCTTTCTTT. Its translation: CASSQDRDRGQPEAFF.

The chain employs TRBV6-5 and TRBJ2-5, with a tentative D call TRBD2 (7 bases). Trimming shortened V by 2 bases and J by 7 bases, and 14 bases separated the two germline ends. Per the germline V gene, CDR1 is MNHEY and CDR2 is SVGAGI. CDR3 length: 14 residues. This chain's CDR3 is CASSYVLGGRTQYF. The DNA for the CDR3 is TGTGCCAGCAGTTACGTCCTGGGGGGGCGGACCCAGTACTTC.

This clone occurred a few times. This chain uses TRBV28 with TRBJ1-1; D uncertain. The germline gives CDR1 MDHEN, CDR2 SYDVKM. The V gene lost 5 bases and the J gene lost 0 bases, with 10 bases spanning the gap. The CDR3 contains 14 residues. The CDR3 region has the DNA TGTGCCAGCAGTCCTCCAGATTTGAACACTGAAGCTTTCTTT. Translating gives CASSPPDLNTEAFF.

The table lists this clone with a few counts. The J gene is TRBJ1-6, the V gene TRBV4-3; 9 bases agree with TRBD1. V gave up 4 bases and J gave up 7 bases; unmatched junction bases: 8. This CDR3 contains 16 residues. Germline CDR1 and CDR2: LGHNA and YSLEER. CDR3 sequence (DNA): TGCGCCAGCAGCCCAGCCGGGACAGGGAGCAATTCACCCCTCCACTTT. Its translation is CASSPAGTGSNSPLHF.

The chain combines TRBV5-6 with TRBJ1-4; D uncertain. The length of the CDR3 is 15 residues. CDR1 SGHDT and CDR2 YYEEEE come from the germline V gene. Trimming removed 0 bases from V and 2 bases from J, with 8 bases in between. CDR3 residues: CASSLGGRTNEKLFF. The CDR3 DNA reads as TGTGCCAGCAGCTTGGGCGGCCGGACTAATGAAAAACTGTTTTTT.

This clone was seen only once. V is TRBV30 and J is TRBJ1-2; TRBD1 is a possible D gene (6 bases). Germline CDR1 GTSNPN, CDR2 SVGIG (reference sequence). The V end was cut by 4 bases, the J end by 6 bases, with 18 bases between. CDR3 length: 14 amino acids. DNA for the CDR3: TGTGCCTGGAAATGGGGGGCAGTAAGGGATGGCTACACCTTC. It encodes CAWKWGAVRDGYTF.

This clone was counted a few times. The chain joins TRBV7-9 to TRBJ1-2, with D possibly TRBD1 on 5 matching bases. CDR1 is SEHNR and CDR2 is FQNEAQ in the germline V gene (reference sequence). V lost 4 bases to trimming and J lost 4 bases, with 13 bases between them. The CDR3 contains 14 residues. The CDR3 sequence: CASSSTGLLYGYTF. The CDR3 bases are TGTGCCAGCAGCTCAACAGGTCTTCTCTATGGCTACACCTTC.

The chain recombines TRBV5-1 with TRBJ2-7; D remains ambiguous. V was clipped by 4 bases and J by 7 bases, with 15 bases between them. This CDR3 has 13 residues. Germline values: CDR1 SGHRS, CDR2 YFSETQ. CDR3 residues: CASSPGALEEQYF. The DNA for the CDR3 is TGCGCCAGCAGCCCGGGTGCATTGGAAGAGCAGTACTTC. Complete variable domain (other parts from reference TRBV5-1 and TRBJ2-7): KAGVTQTPRYLIKTRGQQVTLSCSPISGHRSVSWYQQTPGQGLQFLFEYFSETQRNKGNFPGRFSGRQFSNSRSEMNVSTLELGDSALYLCASSPGALEEQYFGPGTRLTVT.

The CDR3 sequence: CASSLLGRSTEAFF. Here the CDR3 DNA reads TGTGCCAGCAGTTTATTGGGGAGGAGCACTGAAGCTTTCTTT. V and J are TRBV27 and TRBJ1-1, with D uncertain. V was trimmed by 1 base and J by 4 bases, leaving 10 bases between them. Germline CDR1 MNHEY, CDR2 SMNVEV (reference sequence). The CDR3 spans 14 residues.

The chain is built from TRBV2 and TRBJ2-7; unclear D gene. V lost 7 bases and J lost 6, with 10 bases in between. In germline, CDR1 is SNHLY, CDR2 FYNNEI. The CDR3 consists of 11 residues. The CDR3 sequence is CASTVYGEQYF. DNA of the CDR3: TGTGCCAGCACAGTCTACGGCGAGCAGTACTTC.

The chain couples TRBV6-5 to TRBJ1-1; no clear D. There are 14 residues in the CDR3. V was pared by 6 bases and J by 1 base, with 12 bases between. Germline V gives CDR1 MNHEY, CDR2 SVGAGI. CDR3 protein: CASSHPSGNTEAFF. In nucleotides, the CDR3 is TGTGCCAGCAGCCACCCTTCGGGGAACACTGAAGCTTTCTTT.

The chain is built from TRBV2 and TRBJ2-7, with unresolved D. V was pared by 2 bases and J by 3 bases, with 5 bases between. This CDR3 spans 12 amino acids. Germline V gene lookup returns CDR1 SNHLY and CDR2 FYNNEI. The CDR3 region has the DNA TGTGCCAGCAGTGAAATAGTCTACGAGCAGTACTTC. Translating it yields CASSEIVYEQYF. Drawing the rest from reference TRBV2 and TRBJ2-7, the complete variable domain is EPEVTQTPSHQVTQMGQEVILRCVPISNHLYFYWYRQILGQKVEFLVSFYNNEISEKSEIFDDQFSVERPDGSNFTLKIRSTKLEDSAMYFCASSEIVYEQYFGPGTRLTVT.

This chain links TRBV6-1 with TRBJ1-2; the D gene is possibly TRBD1 (5 bases). CDR1 is MNHNS, CDR2 SASEGT, per germline. Trimming removed 6 bases at V and 6 bases at J, with 14 bases between. This CDR3 is built from 13 residues. As DNA, the CDR3 is TGTGCCAGCAGCGCCCAGGGTTTCGATGGCTACACCTTC. Its protein product is CASSAQGFDGYTF.

This chain joins TRBV5-1 and TRBJ2-5; D unresolved. Trimming took 4 bases from V and 0 from J, leaving 7 bases between them. CDR1 is SGHRS, CDR2 YFSETQ, per germline. This CDR3 comprises 13 residues. The CDR3 coding sequence is TGCGCCAGCAGCGGGCTGTACCAAGAGACCCAGTACTTC. This sequence encodes CASSGLYQETQYF.

This sequence joins TRBV5-5 and TRBJ1-5; the D gene is possibly TRBD1 (6 bases). Germline CDR1 is SGHKS and CDR2 is YYEKEE (reference sequence). Trimming stripped 0 bases from V and 0 bases from J, with 13 bases between. This CDR3 has 17 amino acids. DNA of the CDR3: TGTGCCAGCAGCTTGGCAACATTGGGGGCTAGCAATCAGCCCCAGCATTTT. Translating it yields CASSLATLGASNQPQHF.

The chain combines TRBV11-1 with TRBJ2-7; D is possibly TRBD1 or TRBD2 (5 bases each). Germline V CDR1 and CDR2: SGHAT, FQDESV (reference sequence). V lost 2 bases, J lost 1 base, and 9 bases lay in between. The CDR3 covers 14 residues. The CDR3 nucleotides read TGTGCCAGCAGCTTAATAGGGACGTCCTACGAGCAGTACTTC. As protein: CASSLIGTSYEQYF.

This clone was seen a handful of times. The rearrangement uses TRBV30 and TRBJ1-1; tentative D call: TRBD1 (5 bases). Germline V gene data show CDR1 as GTSNPN and CDR2 as SVGIG (reference sequence). The CDR3 has 13 amino acids. Trimming left V 4 bases short and J 1 base short, with 10 bases between. In DNA form, the CDR3 reads TGTGCCTGGATGGGGCGGACGAACACTGAAGCTTTCTTT. This sequence encodes CAWMGRTNTEAFF. The full variable domain, its missing parts supplied by reference TRBV30 and TRBJ1-1, is SQTIHQWPATLVQPVGSPLSLECTVEGTSNPNLYWYRQAAGRGLQLLFYSVGIGQISSEVPQNLSASRPQDRQFILSSKKLLLSDSGFYLCAWMGRTNTEAFFGQGTRLTVV.

This clone was picked up a small number of times. This chain uses TRBV7-9 with TRBJ1-1; D gene ambiguous. This CDR3 contains 14 residues. Trimming pared 5 bases from V and 1 base from J, leaving 11 bases between. Germline V CDR1 and CDR2: SEHNR, FQNEAQ (reference sequence). CDR3 protein: CASSPRPKNTEAFF. The DNA for the CDR3 is TGTGCCAGCAGCCCTCGACCCAAGAACACTGAAGCTTTCTTT.

This sequence joins TRBV6-6 and TRBJ1-2; possibly TRBD1 for D (5 bases). Germline V gene lookup returns CDR1 MNHNY and CDR2 SVGAGI (reference sequence). Trimming left V 6 bases short and J 6 bases short, with 14 bases between. This CDR3 spans 13 amino acids. The CDR3 bases are TGTGCCAGCAGGACGACCCTGGGGGATGGCTACACCTTC. This gives the protein CASRTTLGDGYTF.

The chain has TRBV13 and TRBJ1-5; TRBD1 matches at 10 bases. J was trimmed by 2 bases and V by 4 bases; bases with no gene match: 5. Germline CDR1 reads PRHDT; CDR2 reads FYEKMQ (reference sequence). The CDR3 totals 16 residues. Written as DNA, the CDR3 is TGTGCCAGCAGCTCCTCCGGGACAGGGGGCAATCAGCCCCAGCATTTT. This gives the protein CASSSSGTGGNQPQHF.

The chain has TRBV2 and TRBJ2-3; 9 bases align to TRBD2. The V segment lost 1 base and the J segment 2 bases; nucleotides outside the gene matches: 4. The CDR3 runs to 16 residues. Germline CDR1 is SNHLY and CDR2 is FYNNEI. The DNA of the CDR3 is TGTGCCAGCAGTGAAGGGTTAGCGGGAGCCACAGATACGCAGTATTTT. It encodes CASSEGLAGATDTQYF.

The chain uses TRBV5-5 and TRBJ1-2; a weak D match, TRBD1 (5 bases). In germline, CDR1 is SGHKS, CDR2 YYEKEE (reference sequence). The CDR3 runs 19 residues. The ends were cut back, 1 base at V and 5 bases at J, with 27 bases in the middle. The CDR3: CASSLSTGIPGRLVYGYTF. The CDR3 DNA reads as TGTGCCAGCAGCTTGTCGACGGGAATTCCGGGACGACTCGTTTATGGCTACACCTTC.

This chain links TRBV30 with TRBJ1-1; no clear D. This CDR3 spans 12 amino acids. Germline V CDR1 and CDR2: GTSNPN, SVGIG (reference sequence). Deletions cut 1 base from V and 6 bases from J, with 9 bases between. CDR3 coding DNA: TGTGCCTGGAGTGCCGGTGGGCCTGAAGCTTTCTTT. Its translation: CAWSAGGPEAFF.

This clone turned up a few times. This chain connects TRBV7-9 to TRBJ1-1, with D unresolved. The length of the CDR3 is 15 residues. Germline loops: CDR1 SEHNR, CDR2 FQNEAQ (reference sequence). Trimming cost V 3 bases and J 0 bases, with 11 bases left between them. The CDR3 reads CASSLEDLMNTEAFF. DNA for the CDR3: TGTGCCAGCAGCTTGGAGGACCTCATGAACACTGAAGCTTTCTTT.

The chain combines TRBV10-1 with TRBJ1-1; TRBD1 matches at 8 bases. Trimming at V came to 3 bases and at J to 5 bases, leaving 2 bases not matched to a gene. The length of the CDR3 is 13 residues. The germline V gene has CDR1 WNHNN and CDR2 SYGVQD (reference sequence). The CDR3, as DNA: TGCGCCAGCAGTGATGGACAGGGAACTGAAGCTTTCTTT. Residues: CASSDGQGTEAFF.

This clone came up once. In nucleotides, the CDR3 is TGTGCCAGTAGTATAGCCCAGGGAGGGGGCTACACCTTC. Translation gives CASSIAQGGGYTF. V is TRBV19 and J is TRBJ1-2; a possible D gene is TRBD1 (5 bases). The length of the CDR3 is 13 residues. V was shortened by 1 base and J by 8 bases, with 11 bases between the two germline ends. In germline, CDR1 is LNHDA, CDR2 SQIVND (reference sequence). Using reference TRBV19 and TRBJ1-2 for the parts outside the CDR3, the full variable domain is DGGITQSPKYLFRKEGQNVTLSCEQNLNHDAMYWYRQDPGQGLRLIYYSQIVNDFQKGDIAEGYSVSREKKESFPLTVTSAQKNPTAFYLCASSIAQGGGYTFGSGTRLTVV.

The CDR3 loop reads CASSQINTEAFF. Here the CDR3 DNA reads TGCGCCAGCAGCCAAATAAACACTGAAGCTTTCTTT. The chain combines TRBV4-1 with TRBJ1-1, with no clear D. The V end lost 2 bases, the J end lost 2 bases, and 3 bases lay between the germline ends. This CDR3 is built from 12 residues. The V gene's germline CDR1 is MGHRA and CDR2 YSYEKL.

The CDR3 spells CAWSRTGTGGSLGYTF. CDR3 nucleotide sequence: TGTGCCTGGAGCCGGACCGGGACAGGTGGTAGTCTAGGCTACACCTTC. This rearrangement joins TRBV30 to TRBJ1-2; 8 nucleotides match TRBD1. The CDR3 covers 16 residues. V was pared by 3 bases and J by 8 bases, with 17 bases of the junction left unmatched. The germline CDR1 and CDR2 sequences are GTSNPN and SVGIG (reference sequence).